These 29 T cell receptor beta chains share one sample of origin, sequenced in a study of blood T cell repertoires in COVID-19. Assay: immunoSEQ multiplex PCR; the TCRdb copy retains only in-frame clones and omits some. The sample includes 200,000 to 250,000 clones, under 85% of them seen just once. The sample was peripheral blood. These receptor sequences come from a woman aged 80 or older with COVID-19, enrolled during active disease.

The V gene is TRBV11-2, the J gene TRBJ1-2, with D perhaps matching TRBD1 (5 bases). V was shortened by 5 bases and J by 4 bases, with 14 bases between the two germline ends. CDR1 SGHAT and CDR2 FQNNGV come from the germline V gene. The CDR3 spans 14 residues. This CDR3 reads CASSRGGSAYGYTF. Written as DNA, the CDR3 is TGTGCCAGCAGCCGGGGGGGATCGGCCTATGGCTACACCTTC.

This chain connects TRBV7-9 to TRBJ2-3; the D is unclear. From germline, CDR1 is SEHNR and CDR2 FQNEAQ (reference sequence). Trimming took 1 base from V and 7 from J, leaving 9 bases between them. This CDR3 spans 13 amino acids. Here the CDR3 reads CASSLDVVNTQYF. CDR3 coding DNA: TGTGCCAGCAGCTTAGACGTAGTAAATACGCAGTATTTT.

Only one count was recorded for this clone. CDR3 DNA sequence: TGTGCCAGCAGCCCCCGACAGTCATATAATTCACCCCTCCACTTT. Translating it yields CASSPRQSYNSPLHF. This chain links TRBV14 with TRBJ1-6, with D maybe TRBD1 (5 bases). The CDR3 covers 15 residues. Per the germline V gene, CDR1 is SGHDN and CDR2 is FVKESK. V was pared by 4 bases and J by 4 bases, with 11 bases between.

The V and J genes are TRBV28 and TRBJ2-2; TRBD2 matches at 7 bases. Germline V CDR1 and CDR2: MDHEN, SYDVKM. The ends lost 5 bases at V and 7 bases at J; junction bases unmatched: 13. The CDR3 is 16 residues long. This chain's CDR3 is CASSGLGRWGDGELFF. In DNA, the CDR3 is TGTGCCAGCAGTGGACTAGGCCGCTGGGGGGACGGGGAGCTGTTTTTT. Looking up the rest from reference TRBV28 and TRBJ2-2 gives the full variable domain: DVKVTQSSRYLVKRTGEKVFLECVQDMDHENMFWYRQDPGLGLRLIYFSYDVKMKEKGDIPEGYSVSREKKERFSLILESASTNQTSMYLCASSGLGRWGDGELFFGEGSRLTVL.

The genes are TRBV7-2 and TRBJ2-1; 7 nucleotides match TRBD2. V gave up 7 bases and J gave up 1 base; unmatched junction bases: 7. The germline V gene encodes CDR1 SGHTA and CDR2 FQGNSA. The CDR3 loop spans 15 amino acids. In DNA, the CDR3 is TGTGCCAGCACAACAGCGGGATTTTCCTACAATGAGCAGTTCTTC. Protein product: CASTTAGFSYNEQFF.

This clone was observed a few times. The gene calls are TRBV2 and TRBJ2-3; TRBD2 matches at 16 bases. V trimming: 6 bases; J trimming: 10 bases; junction bases outside the gene matches: 4. The CDR3 totals 14 residues. Germline V gene sequence: CDR1 SNHLY, CDR2 FYNNEI. The CDR3 loop is CASRGTSGRGAQYF. The DNA for the CDR3 is TGTGCCAGCAGGGGGACTAGCGGGAGGGGTGCGCAGTATTTT.

In this sample, this clone turned up once. The V gene is TRBV7-2, the J gene TRBJ1-5; D unclear. The germline V gene has CDR1 SGHTA and CDR2 FQGNSA. This CDR3 has 13 residues. Trimming left V 3 bases short and J 5 bases short, with 8 bases between. The CDR3 here is CASSFNRDQPQHF. CDR3 nucleotide sequence: TGTGCCAGCAGCTTCAATCGAGATCAGCCCCAGCATTTT.

The chain joins TRBV4-1 to TRBJ2-3, with D possibly matching TRBD1 (5 bases). The CDR3 loop spans 15 amino acids. Germline assignment: CDR1 MGHRA and CDR2 YSYEKL. V was cut by 2 bases and J by 1 base, with 10 bases left in between. CDR3 protein: CASSQPLGGTDTQYF. As DNA, the CDR3 is TGCGCCAGCAGCCAACCATTAGGGGGCACAGATACGCAGTATTTT.

The chain employs TRBV7-8 and TRBJ2-1, with D hard to call. V lost 2 bases, J lost 7 bases, and 9 bases lay in between. This CDR3 has 13 amino acids. The germline gives CDR1 SGHVS, CDR2 FQNEAQ. The CDR3 nucleotides are TGTGCCAGCAGCTTACTGGGCCATAATGAGCAGTTCTTC. As protein: CASSLLGHNEQFF.

The chain is built from TRBV6-1 and TRBJ1-4; possibly TRBD1 for D (6 bases). V was cut by 4 bases and J by 3 bases, with 18 bases left in between. Looked up from germline, CDR1 is MNHNS and CDR2 is SASEGT. This CDR3 region has 17 residues. CDR3 protein: CASSAAPRGAANEKLFF. The CDR3 DNA reads as TGTGCCAGCAGTGCCGCTCCCCGGGGGGCGGCTAATGAAAAACTGTTTTTT.

Concerning this clone itself: The same CDR3 also results from other DNA sequences found in this sample. The V call is TRBV3-1 (or the pseudogene TRBV3-2), the J call TRBJ1-1; 7 nucleotides agree with TRBD1. The germline V gene has CDR1 LGHDT and CDR2 YNNKEL (reference sequence). The CDR3 runs 14 residues. With V trimmed by 4 bases and J by 4 bases, 6 bases remained unmatched. Here the CDR3 DNA reads TGTGCCAGCAGCCCCCCAGGGGGTGGCACTGAAGCTTTCTTT. It translates to CASSPPGGGTEAFF.

This clone was seen only once. J is TRBJ1-2 and V is TRBV28; D unresolved. The CDR3 runs to 14 residues. Germline-derived CDR1 and CDR2 are MDHEN and SYDVKM. V lost 2 bases and J lost 0, with 7 bases in between. The CDR3 region is CASSLQVPNYGYTF. DNA of the CDR3: TGTGCCAGCAGTTTACAGGTACCTAACTATGGCTACACCTTC.

The CDR3 spells CASGRYRGEATNEKLFF. CDR3 coding DNA: TGTGCTAGTGGTAGATACAGGGGGGAAGCAACTAATGAAAAACTGTTTTTT. The V gene is TRBV12-5, the J gene TRBJ1-4, with 8 nucleotides matching TRBD1. Trimming cost V 5 bases and J 0 bases; bases outside gene matches: 8. CDR1 is LGHNT, CDR2 FRNRAP, per germline. The CDR3 loop spans 17 amino acids.

The gene calls are TRBV6-5 and TRBJ1-2, with 8 bases aligning to TRBD1. The CDR3 covers 13 residues. Germline values: CDR1 MNHEY, CDR2 SVGAGI. V dropped 6 bases and J dropped 4; count of bases not matched to a gene: 4. The DNA of the CDR3 is TGTGCCAGCAGACCCGGGACAGGCTATGGCTACACCTTC. This encodes CASRPGTGYGYTF.

This clone was detected only once. This chain links TRBV10-3 with TRBJ2-1; D is perhaps TRBD2 (5 bases). Germline V lookup: CDR1 ENHRY, CDR2 SYGVKD. Trimming cost V 2 bases and J 0 bases, with 11 bases left between them. CDR3 length: 16 residues. Here the CDR3 DNA reads TGTGCCATCAGTGAGCCCCTAGGGAGCTCCTACAATGAGCAGTTCTTC. It translates to CAISEPLGSSYNEQFF.

This clone was observed once. The chain couples TRBV5-4 to TRBJ2-3; 9 bases line up with TRBD2. The CDR3 sequence is 15 residues long. The ends lost 2 bases at V and 2 bases at J; junction bases unmatched: 3. The germline gives CDR1 SGHNT, CDR2 YYREEE (reference sequence). For the CDR3, the DNA is TGTGCCAGCAGCTTCAAGCGGGGGGACACAGATACGCAGTATTTT. This sequence encodes CASSFKRGDTDTQYF.

The chain is built from TRBV21-1 and TRBJ2-1; the D segment call TRBD2 is taken from the table without a DNA check. TRBV21-1 is assigned pseudogene status. The CDR3 spans 17 residues. CDR3 amino acids: CASSKRTSGKSYNEQFF. The CDR3 DNA sequence: TGTGCCAGCAGCAAACGGACTAGCGGGAAGTCCTACAATGAGCAGTTCTTC.

The chain uses TRBV7-3 and TRBJ1-1; D is undetermined. CDR3 length: 13 amino acids. Trimming removed 5 bases from V and 4 bases from J, with 11 bases in between. Germline V gives CDR1 SGHTA, CDR2 FQGTGA. CDR3 residues: CASSPQVGTEAFF. CDR3 nucleotides: TGTGCCAGCAGCCCCCAGGTGGGCACTGAAGCTTTCTTT.

The chain combines TRBV29-1 with TRBJ2-7, with a weak D call TRBD2 (5 bases). CDR3 length: 12 residues. CDR1 is SQVTM and CDR2 is ANQGSEA in the germline V gene. V was clipped by 4 bases and J by 0 bases, with 7 bases between them. CDR3 DNA sequence: TGCAGCGTTGCGGGAAGCTCCTACGAGCAGTACTTC. Amino acids: CSVAGSSYEQYF.

This chain uses TRBV5-1 with TRBJ1-2; the D gene is possibly TRBD1 (6 bases). Germline values: CDR1 SGHRS, CDR2 YFSETQ. The CDR3 runs 18 residues. The V and J ends lost 4 bases and 0 bases respectively, with 22 bases between them. The CDR3 DNA sequence: TGCGCCAGCAGCACACAGGGACTACTAGGGAGTACTAACTATGGCTACACCTTC. Translating gives CASSTQGLLGSTNYGYTF.

The sample holds one count of this clone. The gene calls are TRBV24-1 and TRBJ1-6; D gene unclear. CDR3 length: 16 amino acids. Germline CDR1 KGHDR, CDR2 SFDVKD. V lost 8 bases and J lost 4, with 17 bases in between. The CDR3 DNA follows: TGTGCCACCACTCAGTCGTACTATCCGTATAATTCACCCCTCCACTTT. Protein product: CATTQSYYPYNSPLHF.

The J gene is TRBJ1-5, the V gene TRBV7-2; 7 bases align to TRBD1. V shed 5 bases and J 2 bases; nucleotides not matched to a gene: 6. The CDR3 spans 15 residues. CDR1 is SGHTA, CDR2 FQGNSA, per germline. In DNA form, the CDR3 reads TGTGCCAGCAGCCAGAGCAGGGGGGGCAATCAGCCCCAGCATTTT. Translated: CASSQSRGGNQPQHF.

This clone turned up a few times. This chain links TRBV5-1 with TRBJ1-2; D is perhaps TRBD1 (5 bases). This CDR3 has 15 amino acids. Looked up from germline, CDR1 is SGHRS and CDR2 is YFSETQ. V was trimmed by 3 bases and J by 3 bases, leaving 15 bases between them. The CDR3 coding sequence is TGCGCCAGCAGCTCAAGTATGGGGGGGTACTATGGCTACACCTTC. This sequence encodes CASSSSMGGYYGYTF.

The gene calls are TRBV6-5 and TRBJ1-5, with D possibly matching TRBD1 (5 bases). Germline CDR1 reads MNHEY; CDR2 reads SVGAGI. The CDR3 consists of 13 residues. V lost 6 bases, J lost 3 bases, and 9 bases lay in between. The CDR3 loop is CASRQVINQPQHF. The DNA of the CDR3 is TGTGCCAGCAGACAGGTGATCAATCAGCCCCAGCATTTT.

V usage is TRBV5-4 and J usage is TRBJ1-6, with D possibly matching TRBD1 (5 bases). Germline loops: CDR1 SGHNT, CDR2 YYREEE (reference sequence). Trimming cost V 4 bases and J 8 bases, with 19 bases left between them. The CDR3 sequence is 16 residues long. For the CDR3, the DNA is TGTGCCAGCAGCGCGGACAACCTAGGGATTGATTCACCCCTCCACTTT. It codes for CASSADNLGIDSPLHF.

The rearrangement joins TRBV11-2 to TRBJ2-7, with TRBD2 matching over 13 bases. The germline V gene has CDR1 SGHAT and CDR2 FQNNGV. The CDR3 consists of 17 residues. The V and J ends lost 9 bases and 6 bases, in that order; junction bases with no gene match: 17. The CDR3 DNA sequence: TGTGCCAGGGATATACTAGCGGGAGGGCCCTACTACAGCGAGCAGTACTTC. Its protein product is CARDILAGGPYYSEQYF.

The chain links TRBV7-3 to TRBJ2-3; 8 nucleotides line up with TRBD2. The V gene end was trimmed by 1 base and the J gene end by 5 bases; junction bases not matched to a gene: 11. The CDR3 has 17 residues. The germline gives CDR1 SGHTA, CDR2 FQGTGA. CDR3 loop: CASSLKGTSGRLDTQYF. CDR3 nucleotide sequence: TGTGCCAGCAGCTTAAAGGGGACTAGTGGGAGGCTAGATACGCAGTATTTT.

The V gene is TRBV3-1 (or the pseudogene TRBV3-2), the J gene TRBJ2-2, with 10 bases identical to TRBD2. With V trimmed by 1 base and J by 8 bases, 7 bases remained unmatched. The CDR3 is 16 amino acids. Germline values: CDR1 LGHDT, CDR2 YNNKEL (reference sequence). The CDR3 here is CASSQGGLASGGELFF. The CDR3 nucleotides read TGTGCCAGCAGCCAAGGGGGACTAGCGTCCGGAGGGGAGCTGTTTTTT.

This clone showed up many times. The rearrangement uses TRBV7-6 and TRBJ2-2; D is uncertain. The germline CDR1 and CDR2 sequences are SGHVS and FNYEAQ. The CDR3 length is 13 residues. Trimming removed 1 base at V and 5 bases at J, with 5 bases between. Here the CDR3 reads CASSLGATGELFF. As DNA, the CDR3 is TGTGCCAGCAGCTTAGGGGCGACCGGGGAGCTGTTTTTT.